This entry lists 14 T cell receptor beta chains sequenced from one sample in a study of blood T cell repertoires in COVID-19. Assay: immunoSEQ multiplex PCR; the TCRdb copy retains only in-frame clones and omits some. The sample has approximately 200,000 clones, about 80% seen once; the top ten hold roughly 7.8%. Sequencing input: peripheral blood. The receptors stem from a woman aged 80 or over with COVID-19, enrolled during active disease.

The CDR3 loop is CASSIPADSDTQYF. The CDR3, as DNA: TGTGCCAGTAGTATCCCTGCAGACTCAGATACGCAGTATTTT. The chain is built from TRBV19 and TRBJ2-3; D remains unclear. V shed 3 bases and J shed 4 bases, with 11 bases lying between them. The CDR3 sequence is 14 residues long. Germline assignment: CDR1 LNHDA and CDR2 SQIVND (reference sequence).

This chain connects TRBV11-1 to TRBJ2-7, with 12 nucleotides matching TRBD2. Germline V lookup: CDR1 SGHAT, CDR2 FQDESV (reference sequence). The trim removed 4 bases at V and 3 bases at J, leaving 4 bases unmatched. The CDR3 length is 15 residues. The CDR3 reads CASSSLTSGSYEQYF. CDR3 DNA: TGTGCCAGCAGCTCCCTGACTAGCGGGAGCTACGAGCAGTACTTC.

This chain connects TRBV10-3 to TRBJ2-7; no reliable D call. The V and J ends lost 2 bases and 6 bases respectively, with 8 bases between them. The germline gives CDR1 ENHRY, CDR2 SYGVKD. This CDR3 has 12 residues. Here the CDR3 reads CAISEGYGEQYF. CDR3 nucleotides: TGTGCCATCAGTGAGGGTTACGGCGAGCAGTACTTC.

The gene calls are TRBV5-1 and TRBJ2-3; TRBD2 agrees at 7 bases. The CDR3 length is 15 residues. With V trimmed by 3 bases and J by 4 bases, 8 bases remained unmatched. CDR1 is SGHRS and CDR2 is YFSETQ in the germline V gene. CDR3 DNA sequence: TGCGCCAGCAGCTCCTGGGGGGGATATGCAGATACGCAGTATTTT. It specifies CASSSWGGYADTQYF.

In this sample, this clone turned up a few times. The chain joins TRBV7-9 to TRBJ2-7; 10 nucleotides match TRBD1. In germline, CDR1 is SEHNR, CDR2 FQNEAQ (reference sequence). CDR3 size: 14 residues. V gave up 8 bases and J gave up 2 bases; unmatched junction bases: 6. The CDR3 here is CASGPGQGTYEQYF. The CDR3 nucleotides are TGTGCCAGCGGCCCGGGACAGGGGACCTACGAGCAGTACTTC.

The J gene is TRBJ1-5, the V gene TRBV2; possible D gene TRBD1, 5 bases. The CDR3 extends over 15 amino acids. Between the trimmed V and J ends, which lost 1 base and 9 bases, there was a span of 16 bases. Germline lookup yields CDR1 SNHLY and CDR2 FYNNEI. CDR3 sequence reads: CASSEVVTLGGPQHF. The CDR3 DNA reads TGTGCCAGCAGTGAAGTGGTGACCTTGGGGGGGCCCCAGCATTTT.

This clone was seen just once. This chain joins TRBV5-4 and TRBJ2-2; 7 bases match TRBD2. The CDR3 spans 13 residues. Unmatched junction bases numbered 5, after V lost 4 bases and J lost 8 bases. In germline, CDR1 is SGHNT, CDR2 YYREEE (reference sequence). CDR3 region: CASSGTTQGELFF. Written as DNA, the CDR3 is TGTGCCAGCAGCGGGACTACTCAGGGGGAGCTGTTTTTT.

This chain's CDR3 is CASSQSGISNEKLFF. CDR3 coding DNA: TGTGCCAGCAGCCAATCAGGGATTAGCAATGAAAAACTGTTTTTT. V and J are TRBV3-1 (or the pseudogene TRBV3-2) and TRBJ1-4; possibly TRBD1 for D (5 bases). The germline CDR1 and CDR2 sequences are LGHDT and YNNKEL (reference sequence). V gave up 2 bases and J gave up 5 bases, with 12 bases separating them. CDR3 length equals 15 residues.

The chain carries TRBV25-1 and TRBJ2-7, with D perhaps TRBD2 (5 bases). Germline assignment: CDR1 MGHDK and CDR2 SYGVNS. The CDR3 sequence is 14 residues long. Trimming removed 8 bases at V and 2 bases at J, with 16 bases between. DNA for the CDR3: TGTGCCAGCTACGGAGGAGGTGGGGCCTACGAGCAGTACTTC. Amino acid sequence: CASYGGGGAYEQYF.

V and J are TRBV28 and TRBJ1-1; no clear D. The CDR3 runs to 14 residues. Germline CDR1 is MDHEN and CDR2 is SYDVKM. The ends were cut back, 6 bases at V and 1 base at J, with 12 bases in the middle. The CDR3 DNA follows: TGTGCCAGCAGCTTACCTTTAGAGAACACTGAAGCTTTCTTT. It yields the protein CASSLPLENTEAFF.

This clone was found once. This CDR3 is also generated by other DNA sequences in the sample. The chain's CDR3 is CASSLGQGGTEAFF. The DNA for the CDR3 is TGCGCCAGCAGCCTAGGACAGGGCGGCACTGAAGCTTTCTTT. The gene calls are TRBV5-1 and TRBJ1-1; 8 bases align to TRBD1. The CDR3 runs to 14 residues. CDR1 is SGHRS, CDR2 YFSETQ, per germline. V lost 4 bases and J lost 4; bases outside the gene matches: 6.

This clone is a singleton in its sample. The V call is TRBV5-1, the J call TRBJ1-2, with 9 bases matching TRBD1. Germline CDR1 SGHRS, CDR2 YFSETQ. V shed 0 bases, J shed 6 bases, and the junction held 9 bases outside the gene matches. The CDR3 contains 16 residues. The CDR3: CASSLAQTGGPHGYTF. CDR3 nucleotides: TGCGCCAGCAGCTTGGCCCAGACAGGGGGACCTCATGGCTACACCTTC.

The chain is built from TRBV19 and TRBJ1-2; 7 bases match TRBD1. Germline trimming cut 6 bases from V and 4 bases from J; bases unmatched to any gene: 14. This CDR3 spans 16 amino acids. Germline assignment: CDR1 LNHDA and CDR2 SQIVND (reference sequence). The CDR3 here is CASSRRQGSLGYGYTF. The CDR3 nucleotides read TGTGCCAGTAGCCGGAGACAGGGAAGCCTTGGCTATGGCTACACCTTC.

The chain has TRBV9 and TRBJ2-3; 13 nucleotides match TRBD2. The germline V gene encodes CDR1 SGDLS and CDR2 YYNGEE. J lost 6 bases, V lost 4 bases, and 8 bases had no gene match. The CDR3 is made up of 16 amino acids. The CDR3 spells CASSLRLAGGPDTQYF. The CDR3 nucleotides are TGTGCCAGCAGCCTTCGACTAGCGGGAGGACCCGATACGCAGTATTTT.